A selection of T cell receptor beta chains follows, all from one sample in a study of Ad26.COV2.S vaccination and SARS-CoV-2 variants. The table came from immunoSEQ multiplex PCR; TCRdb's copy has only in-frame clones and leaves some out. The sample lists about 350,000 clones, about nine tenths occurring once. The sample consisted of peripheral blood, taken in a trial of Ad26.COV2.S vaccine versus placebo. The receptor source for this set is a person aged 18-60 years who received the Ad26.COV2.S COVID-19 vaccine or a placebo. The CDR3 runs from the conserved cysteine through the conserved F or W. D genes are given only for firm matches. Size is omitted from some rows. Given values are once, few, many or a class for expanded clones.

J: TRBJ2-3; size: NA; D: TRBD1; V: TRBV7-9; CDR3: CASSPRTGLDTQYF; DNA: TGTGCCAGCAGCCCCAGGACAGGGTTAGATACGCAGTATTTT
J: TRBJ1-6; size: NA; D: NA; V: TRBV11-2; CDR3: CASSLVGRGAYNSPLHF; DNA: TGTGCCAGCAGCTTAGTGGGCAGGGGCGCCTATAATTCACCCCTCCACTTT
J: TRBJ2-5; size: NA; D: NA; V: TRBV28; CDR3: CASSFLETFARDTEETQYF; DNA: TGTGCCAGCAGTTTCCTCGAAACTTTCGCCAGGGACACCGAAGAGACCCAGTACTTC
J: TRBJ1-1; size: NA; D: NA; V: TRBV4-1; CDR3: CASSQWVIGTEAFF; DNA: TGCGCCAGCAGCCAGTGGGTCATCGGCACTGAAGCTTTCTTT
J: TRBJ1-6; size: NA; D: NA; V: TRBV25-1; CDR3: CASSERGSRNSPLHF; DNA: TGTGCCAGCAGTGAACGGGGCAGCCGTAATTCACCCCTCCACTTT
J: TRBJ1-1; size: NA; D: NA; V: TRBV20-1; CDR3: CSANEAFF; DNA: TGCAGTGCAAATGAAGCTTTCTTT
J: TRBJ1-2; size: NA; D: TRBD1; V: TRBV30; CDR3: CAWEQGSYGYTF; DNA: TGTGCCTGGGAACAGGGGAGCTATGGCTACACCTTC
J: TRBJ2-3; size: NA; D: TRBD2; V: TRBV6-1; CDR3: CASSESPGTSGFSTDTQYF; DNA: TGTGCCAGCAGCGAATCTCCTGGGACTAGCGGGTTTAGCACAGATACGCAGTATTTT
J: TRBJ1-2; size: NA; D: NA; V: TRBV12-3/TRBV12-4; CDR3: CASRWGFQEGYTF; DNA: TGTGCCAGCAGGTGGGGGTTTCAGGAGGGCTACACCTTC
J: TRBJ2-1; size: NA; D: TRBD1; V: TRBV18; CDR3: CASSPGQGDNEQFF; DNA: TGTGCCAGCTCACCGGGACAGGGGGACAATGAGCAGTTCTTC
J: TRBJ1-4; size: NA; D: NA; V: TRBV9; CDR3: CASSVASQTNEKLFF; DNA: TGTGCCAGCAGCGTAGCTTCACAGACTAATGAAAAACTGTTTTTT
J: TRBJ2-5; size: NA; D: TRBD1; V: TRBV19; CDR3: CASRELGTGMGETQYF; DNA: TGTGCCAGTAGGGAACTTGGGACAGGTATGGGAGAGACCCAGTACTTC
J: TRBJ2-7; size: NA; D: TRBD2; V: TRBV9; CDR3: CASSSGLAGYEQYF; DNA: TGTGCCAGCAGCTCGGGACTAGCAGGGTACGAGCAGTACTTC
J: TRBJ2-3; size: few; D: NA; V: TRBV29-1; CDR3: CSVDGSQSTDTQYF; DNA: TGCAGCGTTGACGGCAGCCAAAGCACAGATACGCAGTATTTT
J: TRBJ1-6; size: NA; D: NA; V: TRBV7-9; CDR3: CASSLAVADSPLHF; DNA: TGTGCCAGCAGCTTAGCGGTGGCAGATTCACCCCTCCACTTT
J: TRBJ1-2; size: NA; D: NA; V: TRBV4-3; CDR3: CASSQGTDLSHGYTF; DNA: TGCGCCAGCAGCCAAGGGACAGACCTATCTCATGGCTACACCTTC
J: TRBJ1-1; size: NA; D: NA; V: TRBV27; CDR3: CASREWTTSEAFF; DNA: TGTGCCAGCAGGGAGTGGACAACCTCTGAAGCTTTCTTT
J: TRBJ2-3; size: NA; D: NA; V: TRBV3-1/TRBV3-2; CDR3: CASSQDPLARTTDTQYF; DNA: TGTGCCAGCAGCCAAGATCCACTAGCCCGAACCACGGATACGCAGTATTTT
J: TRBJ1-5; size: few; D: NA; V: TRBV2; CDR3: CASRGAGAAPRSFSNQPQHF; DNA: TGTGCCAGCAGAGGCGCAGGGGCCGCCCCAAGGTCCTTTAGCAATCAGCCCCAGCATTTT
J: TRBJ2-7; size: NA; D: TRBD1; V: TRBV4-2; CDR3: CASRLGQGGSEQYF; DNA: TGTGCCAGCAGGCTAGGACAGGGGGGCTCCGAGCAGTACTTC
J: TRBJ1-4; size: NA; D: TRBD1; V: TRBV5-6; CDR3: CASSPWTGPNEKLFF; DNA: TGTGCCAGCAGCCCGTGGACAGGGCCTAATGAAAAACTGTTTTTT
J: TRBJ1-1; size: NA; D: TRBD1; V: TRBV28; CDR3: CASSFGQGAGEAFF; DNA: TGTGCCAGCAGTTTTGGACAGGGGGCTGGTGAAGCTTTCTTT
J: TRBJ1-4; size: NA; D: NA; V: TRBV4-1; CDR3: CASSQDFQGTNEKLFF; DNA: TGCGCCAGCAGCCAAGATTTTCAGGGAACTAATGAAAAACTGTTTTTT
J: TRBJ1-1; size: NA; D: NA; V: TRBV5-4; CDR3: CAHQRVGGTEAFF; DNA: TGTGCCCATCAGCGGGTAGGGGGTACTGAAGCTTTCTTT
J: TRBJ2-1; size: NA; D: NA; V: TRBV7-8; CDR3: CASSQGNEQFF; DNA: TGTGCCAGCAGCCAGGGCAATGAGCAGTTCTTC
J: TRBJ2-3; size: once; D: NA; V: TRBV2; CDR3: CAREIPRATKNTQYF; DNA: TGTGCCAGAGAAATACCCAGGGCGACAAAAAATACGCAGTATTTT
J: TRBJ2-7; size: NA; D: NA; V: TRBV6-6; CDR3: CASSYELGTLPEQYF; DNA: TGTGCCAGCAGTTACGAACTCGGGACGTTACCCGAGCAGTACTTC
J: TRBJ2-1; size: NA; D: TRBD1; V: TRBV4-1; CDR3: CASSQETGPEQFF; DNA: TGCGCCAGCAGCCAAGAGACAGGGCCCGAGCAGTTCTTC
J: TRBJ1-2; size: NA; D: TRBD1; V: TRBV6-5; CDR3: CASSYDRDNYGYTF; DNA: TGTGCCAGCAGTTACGACAGGGACAACTATGGCTACACCTTC
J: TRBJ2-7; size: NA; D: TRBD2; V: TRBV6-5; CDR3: CASRRGLAGGDEQYF; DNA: TGTGCCAGCAGACGGGGACTAGCGGGAGGTGACGAGCAGTACTTC
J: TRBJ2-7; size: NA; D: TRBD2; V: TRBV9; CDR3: CASSASGRTYEQYF; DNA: TGTGCCAGCAGCGCTAGCGGGCGGACCTACGAGCAGTACTTC
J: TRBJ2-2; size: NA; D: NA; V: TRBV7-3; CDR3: CASSLRGLSTGELFF; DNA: TGTGCCAGCAGCTTAAGGGGGCTGAGCACCGGGGAGCTGTTTTTT
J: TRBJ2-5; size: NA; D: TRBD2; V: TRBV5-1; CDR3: CASSGGTSGEETQYF; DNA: TGCGCCAGCAGCGGGGGGACTAGCGGGGAAGAGACCCAGTACTTC
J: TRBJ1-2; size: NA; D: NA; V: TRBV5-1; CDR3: CASKTAENYGYTF; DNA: TGCGCCAGCAAGACAGCCGAAAACTATGGCTACACCTTC
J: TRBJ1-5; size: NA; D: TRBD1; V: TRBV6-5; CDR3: CASRDRAGQPQHF; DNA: TGTGCCAGCAGAGACAGGGCTGGTCAGCCCCAGCATTTT
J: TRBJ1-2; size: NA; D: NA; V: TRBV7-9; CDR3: CASSDQGKGNYGYTF; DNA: TGTGCCAGCAGCGATCAGGGTAAAGGCAACTATGGCTACACCTTC
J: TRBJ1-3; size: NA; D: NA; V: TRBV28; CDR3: CASSLFGGVTSESGNTIYF; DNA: TGTGCCAGCAGTTTATTCGGGGGGGTCACCAGCGAATCTGGAAACACCATATATTTT
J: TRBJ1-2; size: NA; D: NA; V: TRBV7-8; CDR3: CASSPGGGHYGYTF; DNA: TGTGCCAGCAGCCCCGGTGGGGGGCACTATGGCTACACCTTC
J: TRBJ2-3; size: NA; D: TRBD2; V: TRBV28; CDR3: CASSLVREGRSDTQYF; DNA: TGTGCCAGCAGTTTGGTTCGGGAGGGCCGGTCAGATACGCAGTATTTT
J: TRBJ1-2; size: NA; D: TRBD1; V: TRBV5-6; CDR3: CASSFQGAVGGYTF; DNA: TGTGCCAGCAGCTTTCAGGGGGCGGTCGGTGGCTACACCTTC
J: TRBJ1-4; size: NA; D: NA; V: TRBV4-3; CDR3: CASSRSSGNEKLFF; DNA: TGCGCCAGCAGCCGCTCTTCAGGGAATGAAAAACTGTTTTTT
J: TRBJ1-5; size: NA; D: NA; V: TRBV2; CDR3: CASSQSRGNQPQHF; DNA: TGTGCCAGCAGCCAGTCCCGGGGCAATCAGCCCCAGCATTTT